This T cell receptor (beta chain) appears in the sequencing data of a study of response to subunit inactivated influenza vaccine (dated by TCRdb to between 2017 and 2018). In terms of the full investigation: To follow how T cells responded to a trivalent subunit inactivated influenza vaccine, the researchers relied on deep quantitative profiling of the T cell receptor repertoire. The investigation overall reported the following: The authors proposed that each seasonal influenza vaccination may bring in only a limited number of new T cells.

Here V drops 6 bases and J drops 4 bases, and the junction holds 8 bases not matched to any gene. CDR1 and CDR2 are drawn from the germline V gene (reference sequence): DFQATT, SNEGSKA. The cysteine opens and the phenylalanine closes a CDR3 of 14 amino acids. CDR3 DNA only is kept here, 42 bases in frame from base 1. Receptor amplification or capture employed RT-PCR. The sequencer was an Illumina HiSeq 2500. TCRdb passed the public sequencing reads through fastp at Q25 and MiXCR, retaining productive beta sequences. All rows with the same CDR3 protein become a single entry with the most common DNA and genes. The sample includes 650,000 to 700,000 distinct CDR3 sequences, with 15% to 19% observed a single time. Jointly, the top ten make up under 14% of the sample. This clonotype was detected only a few times. The clone's antigen remains unknown. Base qualities are not provided; no much larger clone lies one nucleotide away.

Specimen: PBMCs from blood, collected 11 to 12 days after vaccination. The sequence was obtained from a man aged 45-65 years who received an inactivated influenza vaccine. Donor details come from another sample of the same person, matched by shared clones. This chain joins TRBV20-1 to TRBJ2-1, and TRBD1 aligns with 8 junction nucleotides. The CDR3 corresponds to CSAAPGTGYNEQFF. The DNA sequence follows: TGCAGTGCCGCCCCCGGGACAGGATACAATGAGCAGTTCTTC.